The rows below give T cell receptor beta chains drawn from one sample of a study of blood T cell repertoires in COVID-19. Repertoires were generated with immunoSEQ multiplex PCR, while TCRdb's copy carries only in-frame clones and drops some. The data show roughly 130,000 clones, roughly four fifths seen once. Input material: PBMCs or T cells enriched from blood (not recorded which). All receptors derive from a man aged 45-60 years who had recovered from COVID-19. Both conserved end residues are part of each CDR3. Each record gives: V gene, J gene, D gene, clone size, CDR3 protein, CDR3 DNA. The D gene is left open where the match is weak. Rows may omit the clone size; those that give it use once, few, many or a size class.

>TRBV18|TRBJ2-7|-|-
CASSTGYGYEQYF
TGTGCCAGCTCAACAGGGTATGGCTACGAGCAGTACTTC
>TRBV7-8|TRBJ2-1|TRBD1|-
CASSLPRGQGKGNEQFF
TGTGCCAGCAGCTTGCCAAGGGGACAGGGGAAAGGCAATGAGCAGTTCTTC
>TRBV5-4|TRBJ2-7|TRBD2|-
CASSLHGGAYEQYF
TGTGCCAGCAGCTTGCACGGGGGGGCCTACGAGCAGTACTTC
>TRBV9|TRBJ1-1|-|-
CASSVVEGAHTEAFF
TGTGCCAGCAGCGTAGTCGAAGGGGCCCACACTGAAGCTTTCTTT
>TRBV12-3/TRBV12-4|TRBJ2-5|TRBD2|few
CASSVAGETQYF
TGTGCCAGCAGCGTAGCGGGAGAGACCCAGTACTTC
>TRBV7-2|TRBJ2-1|-|-
CASSLDLTSSYNEQFF
TGTGCCAGCAGCTTAGATTTGACTAGCTCCTACAATGAGCAGTTCTTC
>TRBV7-9|TRBJ2-5|-|-
CASSDGYGGEETQYF
TGTGCCAGCAGCGACGGATATGGCGGGGAAGAGACCCAGTACTTC
>TRBV5-4|TRBJ1-4|-|-
CASSLSGEEKLFF
TGTGCCAGCAGCTTGTCTGGGGAGGAAAAACTGTTTTTT
>TRBV19|TRBJ1-6|TRBD1|-
CASSIPGQGAYNSPLHF
TGTGCCAGTAGTATCCCGGGACAGGGAGCGTATAATTCACCCCTCCACTTT
>TRBV3-1/TRBV3-2|TRBJ2-1|TRBD2|-
CASSQRAGLAAEEQFF
TGTGCCAGCAGCCAAAGGGCGGGACTAGCGGCAGAGGAGCAGTTCTTC
>TRBV6-5|TRBJ1-4|TRBD1|-
CASRQGQGGDEKLFF
TGTGCCAGCAGGCAGGGGCAAGGGGGCGATGAAAAACTGTTTTTT
>TRBV7-9|TRBJ1-5|TRBD1|once
CASTPGTGNSNQPQHF
TGTGCCAGCACTCCGGGGACAGGGAATAGCAATCAGCCCCAGCATTTT
>TRBV5-1|TRBJ2-7|-|-
CASSPQGFKSYEQYF
TGCGCCAGCAGCCCCCAGGGGTTTAAATCCTACGAGCAGTACTTC
>TRBV7-8|TRBJ2-3|-|few
CASSLGSVDTQYF
TGTGCCAGCAGCTTAGGTTCGGTGGATACGCAGTATTTT
>TRBV2|TRBJ2-1|TRBD2|-
CASSERAGAYNEQFF
TGTGCCAGCAGTGAGCGAGCGGGAGCCTACAATGAGCAGTTCTTC
>TRBV28|TRBJ2-1|TRBD2|-
CASTALAGATNEQFF
TGTGCCAGCACCGCCCTAGCGGGGGCTACCAATGAGCAGTTCTTC
>TRBV19|TRBJ1-5|-|-
CASSIGYSNQPQHF
TGTGCCAGTAGTATCGGGTATAGCAATCAGCCCCAGCATTTT
>TRBV29-1|TRBJ1-1|-|-
CSFVGSPGTEAFF
TGCAGCTTCGTCGGGTCGCCGGGCACTGAAGCTTTCTTT
>TRBV5-1|TRBJ2-1|-|-
CASASWGGSSYNEQFF
TGCGCCAGCGCCTCTTGGGGGGGCAGCTCCTACAATGAGCAGTTCTTC
>TRBV6-5|TRBJ1-1|-|-
CASSYAQRGLNTEAFF
TGTGCCAGCAGTTACGCCCAAAGGGGTTTGAACACTGAAGCTTTCTTT
>TRBV19|TRBJ2-5|-|-
CASSSGGETQYF
TGTGCCAGTAGTTCAGGGGGGGAGACCCAGTACTTC
>TRBV6-2/TRBV6-3|TRBJ1-1|TRBD1|once
CASSYNRGYTEAFF
TGTGCCAGCAGTTACAACAGGGGGTACACTGAAGCTTTCTTT
>TRBV27|TRBJ1-6|-|-
CASSLSFGGVFDSPLHF
TGTGCCAGCAGTTTATCGTTCGGGGGGGTTTTTGATTCACCCCTCCACTTT
>TRBV7-2|TRBJ1-5|-|-
CASSLDGGYRDQPQHF
TGTGCCAGCAGCTTAGATGGAGGGTATAGAGATCAGCCCCAGCATTTT
>TRBV5-1|TRBJ2-2|TRBD1|-
CASSWQGANTGELFF
TGCGCCAGCAGCTGGCAGGGGGCGAACACCGGGGAGCTGTTTTTT
>TRBV5-4|TRBJ2-3|-|-
CASSIGRGSGDTQYF
TGTGCCAGCAGCATAGGGCGAGGGTCTGGGGATACGCAGTATTTT
>TRBV3-1/TRBV3-2|TRBJ1-1|-|-
CASSHRQAMNTEAFF
TGTGCCAGCAGCCATCGACAGGCCATGAACACTGAAGCTTTCTTT
>TRBV6-2/TRBV6-3|TRBJ2-2|-|-
CASSREQGNTGELFF
TGTGCCAGCAGTCGGGAGCAGGGGAACACCGGGGAGCTGTTTTTT
>TRBV18|TRBJ2-4|-|-
CASSPSEGQGIQYF
TGTGCCAGCTCACCCTCGGAGGGCCAGGGCATTCAGTACTTC
>TRBV14|TRBJ2-7|-|once
CASSQDISRSSYEQYF
TGTGCCAGCAGCCAAGATATATCCCGGAGCTCCTACGAGCAGTACTTC
>TRBV7-2|TRBJ2-1|-|once
CASSLDSRRPGYNEQFF
TGTGCCAGCAGCTTAGATTCGAGGAGGCCCGGTTACAATGAGCAGTTCTTC
>TRBV11-2|TRBJ2-6|-|-
CASSLNPRVTGANVLTF
TGTGCCAGCAGCTTAAACCCCAGGGTGACTGGGGCCAACGTCCTGACTTTC
>TRBV6-5|TRBJ2-3|-|-
CASSSYRETQYF
TGTGCCAGCAGTTCTTACAGGGAGACGCAGTATTTT
>TRBV4-3|TRBJ1-6|TRBD1|-
CASSQDPRGQGARSPLHF
TGCGCCAGCAGCCAAGACCCCCGCGGACAGGGGGCGCGTTCACCCCTCCACTTT
>TRBV10-3|TRBJ2-3|TRBD2|few
CAISSGGAGDTQYF
TGTGCCATCAGTAGCGGGGGGGCCGGGGATACGCAGTATTTT
>TRBV3-1/TRBV3-2|TRBJ2-5|TRBD1|-
CASSPRGRGRIETQYF
TGTGCCAGCAGCCCTCGGGGCAGGGGGCGAATCGAGACCCAGTACTTC
>TRBV7-2|TRBJ1-2|-|-
CASSSNPAGASNYGYTF
TGTGCCAGCAGCTCCAACCCCGCAGGGGCCTCTAACTATGGCTACACCTTC
>TRBV10-1|TRBJ2-7|TRBD1|few
CASNGTVINEQYF
TGCGCCAGCAACGGGACAGTTATCAACGAGCAGTACTTC
>TRBV6-5|TRBJ1-2|TRBD1|-
CASRPGQGGNNGYTF
TGTGCCAGCAGGCCCGGGCAGGGGGGTAACAATGGCTACACCTTC
>TRBV14|TRBJ1-1|-|-
CASSQGHSNTEAFF
TGTGCCAGCAGCCAAGGGCATTCGAACACTGAAGCTTTCTTT
>TRBV4-3|TRBJ2-7|-|-
CASSQGADYEQYF
TGCGCCAGCAGCCAAGGGGCAGATTATGAGCAGTACTTC
>TRBV7-2|TRBJ2-1|TRBD2|-
CASSPRTSGGASEQFF
TGTGCCAGCAGCCCAAGGACTAGCGGGGGGGCCAGTGAGCAGTTCTTC
>TRBV28|TRBJ1-3|-|-
CASSLDRGRNTIYF
TGTGCCAGCAGTTTGGATAGGGGTCGGAACACCATATATTTT
>TRBV7-6|TRBJ1-1|TRBD1|-
CASSFGTGGATEAFF
TGTGCCAGCAGCTTTGGGACAGGGGGGGCCACTGAAGCTTTCTTT
>TRBV12-2|TRBJ1-1|-|once
CASRLNKRDDTEAFF
TGTGCAAGTCGCTTAAATAAGAGGGATGACACTGAAGCTTTCTTT
>TRBV21-1|TRBJ2-6|-|-
CASSKEAREGPGANVLTF
TGTGCCAGCAGCAAAGAAGCCAGGGAAGGGCCTGGGGCCAACGTCCTGACTTTC
>TRBV2|TRBJ1-6|-|-
CASNSLENSPLHF
TGTGCCAGCAACTCGTTAGAGAATTCACCCCTCCACTTT
>TRBV6-6|TRBJ1-1|TRBD1|-
CASREDRGITEAFF
TGTGCCAGCAGAGAGGACAGGGGTATCACTGAAGCTTTCTTT
>TRBV7-9|TRBJ2-7|-|-
CASSLALWPYEQYF
TGTGCCAGCAGCTTAGCGCTTTGGCCCTACGAGCAGTACTTC
>TRBV5-1|TRBJ2-2|-|once
CASSKRQGFSSTGELFF
TGCGCCAGCAGCAAACGCCAGGGGTTTTCTAGCACCGGGGAGCTGTTTTTT
>TRBV4-1|TRBJ1-2|TRBD1|-
CASSQGSGQGYGYTF
TGCGCCAGCAGCCAAGGTTCGGGACAGGGTTATGGCTACACCTTC
>TRBV19|TRBJ2-5|TRBD2|-
CASSINSIAGQETQYF
TGTGCCAGTAGTATTAACTCGATAGCGGGACAAGAGACCCAGTACTTC
>TRBV19|TRBJ1-5|-|-
CASSIGFGGGGNQPQHF
TGTGCCAGTAGTATAGGGTTTGGGGGGGGTGGCAATCAGCCCCAGCATTTT
>TRBV9|TRBJ1-1|-|few
CASSPWGGTEAFF
TGTGCCAGCAGCCCCTGGGGCGGCACTGAAGCTTTCTTT
>TRBV7-2|TRBJ2-7|TRBD1|-
CASSPPPGQGNYEQYF
TGTGCCAGCAGCCCCCCGCCGGGACAGGGTAACTACGAGCAGTACTTC
>TRBV29-1|TRBJ2-7|TRBD1|-
CSVDSGTGYEQYF
TGCAGCGTTGATTCGGGGACAGGGTACGAGCAGTACTTC
>TRBV9|TRBJ1-2|TRBD1|-
CASSAGQGGFGGYTF
TGTGCCAGCAGCGCGGGACAGGGAGGGTTCGGTGGCTACACCTTC
>TRBV5-4|TRBJ1-2|TRBD1|-
CASSWLRDRASGDYGYTF
TGTGCCAGCAGCTGGCTCCGGGACAGGGCTTCGGGGGACTATGGCTACACCTTC
>TRBV7-9|TRBJ2-1|-|-
CASSRTGGHNEQFF
TGTGCCAGCTCTCGAACGGGGGGCCACAATGAGCAGTTCTTC